This T cell receptor beta chain was profiled in a study of T cell repertoires in cytomegalovirus infection. Study background: In public TCR beta signatures, there were indications of both CMV infection and matching HLA type. Overall study findings and caveats: HLA-C-restricted CMV clonotypes gave the most frequent clonotype in two of eight donors.

This clonotype came up many times. Its antigen is as yet unknown. Using its own MiXCR run on the reads, TCRdb lists one record per CDR3 protein. The table includes 200,000 to 300,000 distinct CDR3 sequences, about 5.9% detected once. This CDR3 has 16 amino acids. Germline V gene lookup returns CDR1 MGHDK and CDR2 SYGVNS. V was clipped by 6 bases and J by 0 bases, with 16 bases between them. The V and J genes are TRBV25-1 and TRBJ2-3; D call uncertain. The specimen was PBMCs. The sequence derives from a human donor in good health (CMV status not recorded). Some clones in this sample may be carry-over from other donors' samples. The CDR3 protein is CASSASAGYSTDTQYF. CDR3 nucleotide sequence: TGTGCCAGCAGCGCCTCGGCAGGATATAGCACAGATACGCAGTATTTT.